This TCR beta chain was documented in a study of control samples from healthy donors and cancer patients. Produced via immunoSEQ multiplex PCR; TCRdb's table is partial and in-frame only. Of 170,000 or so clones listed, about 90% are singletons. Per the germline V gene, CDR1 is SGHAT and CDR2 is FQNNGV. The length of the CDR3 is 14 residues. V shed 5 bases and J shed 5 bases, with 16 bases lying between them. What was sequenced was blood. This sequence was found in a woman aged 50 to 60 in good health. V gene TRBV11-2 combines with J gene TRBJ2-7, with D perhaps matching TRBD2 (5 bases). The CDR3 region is CASSERTLPDEQYF. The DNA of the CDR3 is TGTGCCAGCAGCGAAAGGACTCTTCCGGACGAGCAGTACTTC. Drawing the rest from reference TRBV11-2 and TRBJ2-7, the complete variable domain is EAGVAQSPRYKIIEKRQSVAFWCNPISGHATLYWYQQILGQGPKLLIQFQNNGVVDDSQLPKDRFSAERLKGVDSTLKIQPAKLEDSAVYLCASSERTLPDEQYFGPGTRLTVT.